The 30 T cell receptor beta chains in this list originate from one sample, sequenced in a study of cytotoxic CD8 clonotypes in ibrutinib-treated CLL. TCRdb keeps only in-frame clones here, not all; method: immunoSEQ multiplex PCR. This table has 100,000 to 150,000 clones, approximately 83% appearing once. Sequences were derived from PBMCs, sampled after 24 months of ibrutinib treatment. These receptors all come from a human donor with chronic lymphocytic leukemia.

The chain has TRBV6-1 and TRBJ2-7; D gene unclear. In germline, CDR1 is MNHNS, CDR2 SASEGT. This CDR3 region has 13 residues. The V end was cut by 7 bases, the J end by 2 bases, with 12 bases between. CDR3 bases: TGTGCCAGCATCGATGATGGGACCTACGAGCAGTACTTC. As protein: CASIDDGTYEQYF.

The chain has TRBV5-1 and TRBJ1-2; 11 nucleotides agree with TRBD1. Germline assignment: CDR1 SGHRS and CDR2 YFSETQ. CDR3 length: 15 amino acids. V was pared by 5 bases and J by 4 bases, with 7 bases of the junction left unmatched. The CDR3 DNA reads as TGCGCCAGCAGTCTCACCGGGACAGGGGGCTATGGCTACACCTTC. Translated: CASSLTGTGGYGYTF.

This clone occurred once. The CDR3, as DNA: TGTGCCAGCAGCTTAGTAGCGGACTACGAGCAGTACTTC. Translating it yields CASSLVADYEQYF. The chain uses TRBV7-9 and TRBJ2-7; weak D call: TRBD2 (6 bases). Trimming cost V 1 base and J 3 bases, with 7 bases left between them. In germline, CDR1 is SEHNR, CDR2 FQNEAQ (reference sequence). The CDR3 spans 13 residues.

V usage is TRBV29-1 and J usage is TRBJ2-5; D possibly corresponds to TRBD1 (6 bases). The J call may be wrong; the DNA end is better matched by TRBJ2-7. CDR1 and CDR2 (germline): SQVTM, ANQGSEA. This CDR3 is built from 12 residues. CDR3 sequence: CSARQVPHEQYF. DNA for the CDR3: TGCAGCGCTCGACAGGTACCCCACGAGCAGTACTTC.

This clone has a single count. The chain is built from TRBV5-1 and TRBJ2-2, with 9 bases lining up with TRBD1. With 3 bases clipped from V and 3 bases from J, the junction kept 3 bases outside the gene matches. The CDR3 is 15 residues long. Per the germline V gene, CDR1 is SGHRS and CDR2 is YFSETQ. The chain's CDR3 is CASSSTGGDTGELFF. The CDR3 DNA is TGCGCCAGCAGCTCCACAGGGGGCGACACCGGGGAGCTGTTTTTT.

The gene calls are TRBV2 and TRBJ2-3, with D unclear. There are 12 residues in the CDR3. The germline V gene has CDR1 SNHLY and CDR2 FYNNEI. The ends were cut back, 5 bases at V and 5 bases at J, with 8 bases in the middle. The CDR3 sequence: CASSREGDTQYF. The CDR3, as DNA: TGTGCCAGCAGTAGAGAAGGAGATACGCAGTATTTT.

V and J are TRBV7-2 and TRBJ2-1; 10 bases are a match to TRBD2. After removal of 4 bases from V and 1 base from J, the junction contained 4 bases not matched to a gene. The germline CDR1 and CDR2 sequences are SGHTA and FQGNSA. The CDR3 has 16 amino acids. The CDR3: CASSSGLAESYNEQFF. CDR3 bases: TGTGCCAGCAGCTCAGGACTAGCGGAGTCCTACAATGAGCAGTTCTTC.

The chain is built from TRBV9 and TRBJ2-3, with no clear D. Per the germline V gene, CDR1 is SGDLS and CDR2 is YYNGEE. The V end was cut by 0 bases, the J end by 3 bases, with 8 bases between. The CDR3 runs 14 residues. The CDR3 region has the DNA TGTGCCAGCAGCGTAGTGTGGGGTACAGATACGCAGTATTTT. Translated: CASSVVWGTDTQYF. The full variable domain, in which reference TRBV9 and TRBJ2-3 provide the parts outside the CDR3, is DSGVTQTPKHLITATGQRVTLRCSPRSGDLSVYWYQQSLDQGLQFLIQYYNGEERAKGNILERFSAQQFPDLHSELNLSSLELGDSALYFCASSVVWGTDTQYFGPGTRLTVL.

The chain carries TRBV5-1 and TRBJ1-2, with a tentative D call TRBD1 (5 bases). Trimming shortened V by 7 bases and J by 7 bases, and 26 bases separated the two germline ends. The CDR3 sequence is 16 residues long. Per germline, CDR1 SGHRS and CDR2 YFSETQ. CDR3 sequence: CASSRDGAMRGSGYTF. DNA of the CDR3: TGCGCCAGCTCCAGGGACGGTGCTATGAGGGGAAGTGGCTACACCTTC.

The chain joins TRBV7-9 to TRBJ2-3; TRBD2 matches 8 bases. This CDR3 comprises 15 residues. The V and J ends lost 3 bases and 1 base, in that order; junction bases with no gene match: 3. The germline V gene encodes CDR1 SEHNR and CDR2 FQNEAQ (reference sequence). CDR3 nucleotides: TGTGCCAGCAGCTTTCTAGCGGGCGGCACAGATACGCAGTATTTT. It is translated as CASSFLAGGTDTQYF.

The chain has TRBV19 and TRBJ1-5, with TRBD1 as a possible D gene (5 bases). V lost 3 bases and J lost 0, with 9 bases in between. The CDR3 totals 15 residues. Germline CDR1 LNHDA, CDR2 SQIVND (reference sequence). The chain's CDR3 is CASSINGGSNQPQHF. CDR3 in DNA: TGTGCCAGTAGTATCAACGGGGGTAGCAATCAGCCCCAGCATTTT. Based on the CDR3 plus reference TRBV19 and TRBJ1-5, the full variable domain is DGGITQSPKYLFRKEGQNVTLSCEQNLNHDAMYWYRQDPGQGLRLIYYSQIVNDFQKGDIAEGYSVSREKKESFPLTVTSAQKNPTAFYLCASSINGGSNQPQHFGDGTRLSIL.

In its sample, this clone was seen a few times. CDR3 sequence reads: CASSFRDGHNEQFF. The CDR3 coding sequence is TGTGCCAGCAGCTTCCGAGACGGACACAATGAGCAGTTCTTC. The V and J genes are TRBV5-4 and TRBJ2-1; D is unclear. This CDR3 contains 14 residues. The germline CDR1 and CDR2 sequences are SGHNT and YYREEE (reference sequence). V gave up 2 bases and J gave up 5 bases, with 11 bases separating them.

This chain uses TRBV28 with TRBJ2-7; D is unclear. Trimming left V 1 base short and J 4 bases short, with 5 bases between. Germline V gene sequence: CDR1 MDHEN, CDR2 SYDVKM. The CDR3 runs to 12 residues. The CDR3 reads CASSLLLYEQYF. The CDR3 coding sequence is TGTGCCAGCAGTTTATTGTTATACGAGCAGTACTTC.

V gene TRBV5-1 combines with J gene TRBJ1-3; no clear D. The CDR3 sequence is 17 residues long. V was clipped by 4 bases and J by 4 bases, with 21 bases between them. Germline-derived CDR1 and CDR2 are SGHRS and YFSETQ. The CDR3 spells CASSGETGNVGGNTIYF. CDR3 coding DNA: TGCGCCAGCAGCGGGGAGACGGGGAACGTGGGAGGAAACACCATATATTTT.

The chain carries TRBV5-6 and TRBJ1-3; 9 nucleotides align to TRBD1. The CDR3 spans 15 residues. Germline CDR1 and CDR2: SGHDT and YYEEEE. Trimming cost V 1 base and J 2 bases; bases outside gene matches: 1. CDR3 bases: TGTGCCAGCAGCTTGAGGGACAGGGCTGGAAACACCATATATTTT. Its translation: CASSLRDRAGNTIYF.

V usage is TRBV7-2 and J usage is TRBJ2-7; 9 nucleotides match TRBD2. The trim removed 3 bases at V and 6 bases at J, leaving 12 bases unmatched. The germline gives CDR1 SGHTA, CDR2 FQGNSA. This CDR3 comprises 16 residues. This CDR3 reads CASSFPPSAGGREQYF. The CDR3 coding sequence is TGTGCCAGCAGCTTTCCCCCCTCGGCGGGGGGGCGCGAGCAGTACTTC. The whole variable domain, filled in from reference TRBV7-2 and TRBJ2-7, reads GAGVSQSPSNKVTEKGKDVELRCDPISGHTALYWYRQSLGQGLEFLIYFQGNSAPDKSGLPSDRFSAERTGGSVSTLTIQRTQQEDSAVYLCASSFPPSAGGREQYFGPGTRLTVT.

The V gene is TRBV28, the J gene TRBJ1-1, with TRBD1 as a possible D gene (5 bases). This CDR3 is 12 amino acids long. The germline gives CDR1 MDHEN, CDR2 SYDVKM. With 5 bases removed from V and 7 bases from J, the gap between germline ends came to 11 bases. Written as DNA, the CDR3 is TGTGCCAGCAGTGAACTAGACAGTGAAGCTTTCTTT. Translated: CASSELDSEAFF.

This clone has just a few counts. This chain connects TRBV18 to TRBJ2-3; D is perhaps TRBD2 (6 bases). The CDR3 spans 12 residues. Per the germline V gene, CDR1 is KGHSH and CDR2 is LQKENI. V was shortened by 0 bases and J by 9 bases, with 7 bases between the two germline ends. The chain's CDR3 is CASSPPAGTQYF. CDR3 coding DNA: TGTGCCAGCTCACCACCGGCGGGGACGCAGTATTTT.

The chain uses TRBV2 and TRBJ1-1, with D tentatively TRBD1 (6 bases). Trimming removed 0 bases at V and 1 base at J, with 9 bases between. The CDR3 has 15 amino acids. Germline assignment: CDR1 SNHLY and CDR2 FYNNEI. CDR3 coding DNA: TGTGCCAGCAGTGAAGCAACAGGGAAGAACACTGAAGCTTTCTTT. This translates into CASSEATGKNTEAFF.

This clone has just one count. The chain uses TRBV5-6 and TRBJ1-3, with TRBD1 matching over 7 bases. The V gene's germline CDR1 is SGHDT and CDR2 YYEEEE. This CDR3 region has 17 residues. V was clipped by 0 bases and J by 0 bases; unmatched bases: 6. As DNA, the CDR3 is TGTGCCAGCAGCTTGGGTCAGGGGGTCCCCTCTGGAAACACCATATATTTT. Protein: CASSLGQGVPSGNTIYF.

In its sample, this clone was seen a few times. The chain combines TRBV7-2 with TRBJ1-1; no reliable D call. The germline V and J ends were trimmed by 5 bases and 0 bases, with 13 bases remaining between them. CDR3 length: 15 amino acids. Germline V CDR1 and CDR2: SGHTA, FQGNSA. The CDR3 nucleotides are TGTGCCAGCAGCCAACGACGGAACATGAACACTGAAGCTTTCTTT. This translates into CASSQRRNMNTEAFF.

This chain joins TRBV19 and TRBJ1-5; D may be TRBD1 (6 bases). The CDR3 totals 14 residues. V gave up 6 bases and J gave up 2 bases, with 11 bases separating them. Germline CDR1 is LNHDA and CDR2 is SQIVND (reference sequence). CDR3 coding DNA: TGTGCCAGTAGCTACAGGGTCGGCAATCAGCCCCAGCATTTT. This translates into CASSYRVGNQPQHF.

J is TRBJ2-2 and V is TRBV21-1. TRBV21-1 constitutes a pseudogene. The CDR3 consists of 14 residues. CDR3 nucleotide sequence: TGTGTCCCCTCGCCCGGGACGGCCACCGGGGAGCTGTTTTTT. Residues: CVPSPGTATGELFF.

This rearrangement joins TRBV21-1 to TRBJ1-3. TRBV21-1 is a pseudogene locus. The CDR3 loop spans 18 amino acids. The CDR3 region is CASSKYGARGGSGNTIYF. CDR3 in DNA: TGTGCCAGCAGCAAATACGGGGCACGGGGGGGCTCTGGAAACACCATATATTTT.

This chain joins TRBV2 and TRBJ2-1; D tentatively reads TRBD1 or TRBD2 (6 bases each). Germline V CDR1 and CDR2: SNHLY, FYNNEI. The V and J ends lost 7 bases and 9 bases respectively, with 16 bases between them. CDR3 size: 13 residues. This CDR3 is CASTPRGAGEQFF. As DNA, the CDR3 is TGTGCCAGCACCCCAAGGGGGGCCGGTGAGCAGTTCTTC. Full variable domain (outside the CDR3, taken from reference TRBV2 and TRBJ2-1): EPEVTQTPSHQVTQMGQEVILRCVPISNHLYFYWYRQILGQKVEFLVSFYNNEISEKSEIFDDQFSVERPDGSNFTLKIRSTKLEDSAMYFCASTPRGAGEQFFGPGTRLTVL.

The chain uses TRBV15 and TRBJ2-7, with D possibly matching TRBD2 (6 bases). The CDR3 contains 15 residues. V was pared by 3 bases and J by 5 bases, with 17 bases between. Germline V gene sequence: CDR1 LNHNV, CDR2 YYDKDF (reference sequence). The CDR3 sequence: CATSRGGGLKHEQYF. CDR3 DNA: TGTGCCACCAGCAGGGGGGGTGGGCTAAAACACGAGCAGTACTTC.

The chain is built from TRBV28 and TRBJ1-1; D is unclear. Trimming left V 3 bases short and J 1 base short, with 6 bases between. The germline gives CDR1 MDHEN, CDR2 SYDVKM. The CDR3 has 13 residues. The CDR3 DNA reads as TGTGCCAGCAGTTTTTCTACGAACACTGAAGCTTTCTTT. This gives the protein CASSFSTNTEAFF.

The chain combines TRBV7-2 with TRBJ2-2; no clear D gene. Germline CDR1 is SGHTA and CDR2 is FQGNSA. The CDR3 runs to 11 residues. V gave up 0 bases and J gave up 12 bases, with 5 bases separating them. CDR3 protein: CASSLAQKLFF. The CDR3 nucleotides read TGTGCCAGCAGCTTAGCCCAGAAGCTGTTTTTT.

The rearrangement uses TRBV7-9 and TRBJ1-3, with TRBD1 matching over 8 bases. The CDR3 runs 17 residues. With 0 bases clipped from V and 4 bases from J, the junction kept 8 bases outside the gene matches. Germline V lookup: CDR1 SEHNR, CDR2 FQNEAQ (reference sequence). The CDR3 here is CASSLAYQGASGNTIYF. The CDR3 bases are TGTGCCAGCAGCTTAGCGTACCAGGGGGCGTCGGGAAACACCATATATTTT.

This clone was counted a few times. The rearrangement links TRBV7-9 to TRBJ1-3; maybe TRBD1 (5 bases). V was pared by 5 bases and J by 3 bases, with 17 bases between. Germline values: CDR1 SEHNR, CDR2 FQNEAQ (reference sequence). The CDR3 length is 16 residues. CDR3 residues: CASSREGKGVGNTIYF. The CDR3 DNA is TGTGCCAGCAGCCGTGAGGGGAAAGGGGTTGGAAACACCATATATTTT.